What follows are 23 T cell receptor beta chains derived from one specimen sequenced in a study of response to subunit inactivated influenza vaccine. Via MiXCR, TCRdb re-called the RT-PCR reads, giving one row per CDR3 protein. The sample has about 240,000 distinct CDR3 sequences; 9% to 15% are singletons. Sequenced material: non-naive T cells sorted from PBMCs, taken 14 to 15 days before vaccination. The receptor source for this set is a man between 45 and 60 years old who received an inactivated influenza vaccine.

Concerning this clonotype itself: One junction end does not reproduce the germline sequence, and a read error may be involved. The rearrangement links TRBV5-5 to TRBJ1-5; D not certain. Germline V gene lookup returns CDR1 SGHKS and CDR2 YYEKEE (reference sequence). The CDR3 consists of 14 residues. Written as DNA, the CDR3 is TGTGCCAGCAGCCACTGGGCAGGCTTTGAGCCCGAGCATTTT. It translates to CASSHWAGFEPEHF. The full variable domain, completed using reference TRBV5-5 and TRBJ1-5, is DAGVTQSPTHLIKTRGQQVTLRCSPISGHKSVSWYQQVLGQGPQFIFQYYEKEERGRGNFPDRFSARQFPNYSSELNVNALLLGDSALYLCASSHWAGFEPEHFGDGTRLSIL.

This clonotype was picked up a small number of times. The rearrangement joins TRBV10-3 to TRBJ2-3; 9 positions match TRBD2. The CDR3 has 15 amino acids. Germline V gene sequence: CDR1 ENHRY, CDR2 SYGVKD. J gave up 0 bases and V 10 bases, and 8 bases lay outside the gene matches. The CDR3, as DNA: TGTGCCACGGCGACTAGCGGAACTAGCACAGATACGCAGTATTTT. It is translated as CATATSGTSTDTQYF.

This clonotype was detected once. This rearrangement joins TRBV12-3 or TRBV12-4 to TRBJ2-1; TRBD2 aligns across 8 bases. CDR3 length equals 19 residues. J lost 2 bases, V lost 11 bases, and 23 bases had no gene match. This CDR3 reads CACCCGSVGGRIPYNEQFF. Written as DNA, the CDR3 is TGTGCCTGCTGCTGCGGGTCTGTCGGCGGGAGGATACCCTACAATGAGCAGTTCTTC.

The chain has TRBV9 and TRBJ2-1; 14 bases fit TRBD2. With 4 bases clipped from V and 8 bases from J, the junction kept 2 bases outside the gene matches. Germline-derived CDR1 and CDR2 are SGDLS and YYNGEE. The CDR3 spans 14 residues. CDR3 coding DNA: TGTGCCAGCAGCTTGGGACTAGCGGGAGATGAGCAGTTCTTC. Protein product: CASSLGLAGDEQFF.

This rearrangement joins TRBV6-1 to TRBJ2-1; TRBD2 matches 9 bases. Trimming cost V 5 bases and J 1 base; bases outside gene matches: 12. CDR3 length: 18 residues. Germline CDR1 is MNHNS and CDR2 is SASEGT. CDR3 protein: CASSPRGASGVSYNEQFF. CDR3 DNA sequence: TGTGCCAGCAGTCCGAGGGGAGCTAGCGGGGTTTCCTACAATGAGCAGTTCTTC.

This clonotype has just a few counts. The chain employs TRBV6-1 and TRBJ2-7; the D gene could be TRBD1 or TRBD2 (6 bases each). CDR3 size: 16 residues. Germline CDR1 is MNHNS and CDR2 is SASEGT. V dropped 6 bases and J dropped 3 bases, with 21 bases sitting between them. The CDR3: CASSGRGGRGGYEQYF. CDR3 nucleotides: TGTGCCAGCAGCGGACGTGGGGGGCGAGGCGGCTACGAGCAGTACTTC.

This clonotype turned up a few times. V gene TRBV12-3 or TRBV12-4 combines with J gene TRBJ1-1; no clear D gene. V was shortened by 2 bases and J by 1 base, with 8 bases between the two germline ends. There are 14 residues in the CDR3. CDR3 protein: CASSLSVRNTEAFF. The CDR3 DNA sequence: TGTGCCAGCAGTTTAAGTGTCAGGAACACTGAAGCTTTCTTT.

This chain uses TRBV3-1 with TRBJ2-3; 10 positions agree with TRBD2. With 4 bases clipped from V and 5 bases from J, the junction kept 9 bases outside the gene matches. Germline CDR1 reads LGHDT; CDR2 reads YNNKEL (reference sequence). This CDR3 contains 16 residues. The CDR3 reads CASSRLAGGLGDTQYF. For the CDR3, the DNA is TGTGCCAGCAGCCGATTAGCGGGGGGCCTTGGAGATACGCAGTATTTT.

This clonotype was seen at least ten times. The CDR3 DNA is TGCAGCGTTGAGGACGTGATGCTGGGAGAGCAGTACTTC. Residues: CSVEDVMLGEQYF. V usage is TRBV29-1 and J usage is TRBJ2-7; D unclear. Germline V CDR1 and CDR2: SQVTM, ANQGSEA. The CDR3 consists of 13 residues. Trimming took 3 bases from V and 7 from J, leaving 16 bases between them.

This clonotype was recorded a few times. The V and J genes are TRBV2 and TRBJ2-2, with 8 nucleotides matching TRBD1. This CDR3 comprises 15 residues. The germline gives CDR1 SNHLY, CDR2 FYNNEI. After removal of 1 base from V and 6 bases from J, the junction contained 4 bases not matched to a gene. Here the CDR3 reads CASSEVGQGPGELFF. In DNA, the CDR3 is TGTGCCAGCAGTGAAGTAGGACAGGGCCCCGGGGAGCTGTTTTTT.

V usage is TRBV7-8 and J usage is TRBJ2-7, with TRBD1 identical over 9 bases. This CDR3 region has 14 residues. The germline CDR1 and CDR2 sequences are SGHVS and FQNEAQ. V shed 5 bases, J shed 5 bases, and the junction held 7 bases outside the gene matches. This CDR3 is CASSPRTGANEQYF. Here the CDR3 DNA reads TGTGCCAGCAGCCCCCGGACAGGGGCAAACGAGCAGTACTTC.

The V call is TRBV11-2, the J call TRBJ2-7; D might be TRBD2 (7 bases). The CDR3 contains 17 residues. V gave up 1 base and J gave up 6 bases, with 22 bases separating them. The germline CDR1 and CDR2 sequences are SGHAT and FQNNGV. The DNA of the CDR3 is TGTGCCAGCAGCTTAGTCCACTTTCGGGGGGCGATGCCCGAGCAGTACTTC. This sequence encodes CASSLVHFRGAMPEQYF.

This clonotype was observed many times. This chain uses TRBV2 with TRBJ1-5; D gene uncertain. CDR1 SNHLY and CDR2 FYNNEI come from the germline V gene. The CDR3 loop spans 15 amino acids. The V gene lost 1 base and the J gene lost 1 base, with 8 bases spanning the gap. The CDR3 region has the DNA TGTGCCAGCAGTGAAGTGTCATGGAGCAATCAGCCCCAGCATTTT. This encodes CASSEVSWSNQPQHF. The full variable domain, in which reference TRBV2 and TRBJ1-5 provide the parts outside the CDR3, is EPEVTQTPSHQVTQMGQEVILRCVPISNHLYFYWYRQILGQKVEFLVSFYNNEISEKSEIFDDQFSVERPDGSNFTLKIRSTKLEDSAMYFCASSEVSWSNQPQHFGDGTRLSIL.

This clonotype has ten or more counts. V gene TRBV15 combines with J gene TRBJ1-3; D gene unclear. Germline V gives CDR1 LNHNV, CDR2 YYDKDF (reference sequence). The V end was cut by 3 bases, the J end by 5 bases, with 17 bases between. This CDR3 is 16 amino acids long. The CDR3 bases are TGTGCCACCAGCAGGGAGCGGAGGGTTTTGAGAAACACCATATATTTT. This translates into CATSRERRVLRNTIYF.

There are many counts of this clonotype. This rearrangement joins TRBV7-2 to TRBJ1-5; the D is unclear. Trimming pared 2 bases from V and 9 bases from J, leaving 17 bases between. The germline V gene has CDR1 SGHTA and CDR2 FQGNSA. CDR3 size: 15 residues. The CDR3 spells CASSLSALRDWPQHF. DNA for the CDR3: TGTGCCAGCAGCTTATCGGCCCTTCGCGACTGGCCCCAGCATTTT.

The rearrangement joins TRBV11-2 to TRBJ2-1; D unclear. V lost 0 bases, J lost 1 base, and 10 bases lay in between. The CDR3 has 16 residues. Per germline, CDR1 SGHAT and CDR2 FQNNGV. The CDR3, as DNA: TGTGCCAGCAGCTTAGATCGTTACAGTTCCTACAATGAGCAGTTCTTC. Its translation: CASSLDRYSSYNEQFF. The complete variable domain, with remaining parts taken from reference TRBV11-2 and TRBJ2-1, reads EAGVAQSPRYKIIEKRQSVAFWCNPISGHATLYWYQQILGQGPKLLIQFQNNGVVDDSQLPKDRFSAERLKGVDSTLKIQPAKLEDSAVYLCASSLDRYSSYNEQFFGPGTRLTVL.

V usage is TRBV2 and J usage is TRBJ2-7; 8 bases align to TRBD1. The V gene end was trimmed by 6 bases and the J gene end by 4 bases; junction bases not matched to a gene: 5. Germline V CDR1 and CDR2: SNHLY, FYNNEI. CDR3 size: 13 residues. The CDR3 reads CASRQDRVYEQYF. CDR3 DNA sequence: TGTGCCAGCAGGCAGGACAGGGTTTACGAGCAGTACTTC.

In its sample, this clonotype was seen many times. CDR3 coding DNA: TGTGCCAGCAGCTTTTCCAGGGATCGCGCAGATACGCAGTATTTT. This codes for CASSFSRDRADTQYF. This chain connects TRBV7-6 to TRBJ2-3, with D maybe TRBD1 (5 bases). Looked up from germline, CDR1 is SGHVS and CDR2 is FNYEAQ. V was pared by 3 bases and J by 4 bases, with 14 bases between. The CDR3 has 15 residues.

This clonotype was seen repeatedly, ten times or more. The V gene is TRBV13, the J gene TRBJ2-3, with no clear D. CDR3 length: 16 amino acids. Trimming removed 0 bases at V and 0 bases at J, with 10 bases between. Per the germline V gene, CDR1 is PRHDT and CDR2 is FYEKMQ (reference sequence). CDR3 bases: TGTGCCAGCAGCTTAGGTGGCCCAACTAGCACAGATACGCAGTATTTT. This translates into CASSLGGPTSTDTQYF.

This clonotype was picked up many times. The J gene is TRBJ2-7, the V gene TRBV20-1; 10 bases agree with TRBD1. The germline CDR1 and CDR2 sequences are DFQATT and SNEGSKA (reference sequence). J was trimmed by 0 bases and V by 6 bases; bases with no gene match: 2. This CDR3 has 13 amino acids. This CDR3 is CSAGTGVSYEQYF. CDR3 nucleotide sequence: TGCAGTGCAGGGACAGGGGTCTCCTACGAGCAGTACTTC.

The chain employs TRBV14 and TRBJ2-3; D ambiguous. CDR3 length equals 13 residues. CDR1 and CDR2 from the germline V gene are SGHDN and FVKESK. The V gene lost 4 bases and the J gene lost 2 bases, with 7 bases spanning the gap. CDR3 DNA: TGTGCCAGCAGCCGATCAACCACAGATACGCAGTATTTT. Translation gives CASSRSTTDTQYF.

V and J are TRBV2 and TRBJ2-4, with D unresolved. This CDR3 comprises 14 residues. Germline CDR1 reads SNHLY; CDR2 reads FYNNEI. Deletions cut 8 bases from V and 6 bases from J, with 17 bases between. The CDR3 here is CASANSRTGNIQYF. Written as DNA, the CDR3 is TGTGCCAGCGCAAATAGTAGGACGGGAAACATTCAGTACTTC.

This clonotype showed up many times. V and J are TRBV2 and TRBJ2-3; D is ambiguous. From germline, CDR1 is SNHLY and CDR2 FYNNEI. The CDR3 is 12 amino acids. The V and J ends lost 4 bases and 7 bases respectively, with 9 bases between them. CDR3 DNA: TGTGCCAGCAGTGTGTCGGCAAATACGCAGTATTTT. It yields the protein CASSVSANTQYF. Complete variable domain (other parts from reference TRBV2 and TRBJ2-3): EPEVTQTPSHQVTQMGQEVILRCVPISNHLYFYWYRQILGQKVEFLVSFYNNEISEKSEIFDDQFSVERPDGSNFTLKIRSTKLEDSAMYFCASSVSANTQYFGPGTRLTVL.